This T cell receptor beta chain was captured in a study of CD8+CD57+ T cells in acquired aplastic anemia (dated by TCRdb to 2016 to 2019). Broadly, across the study: A mean of roughly 3.2 ug of DNA, ranging from roughly 0.19 to 30 ug, was extracted from sorted CD4+ and CD8+ cells. CD8+CD57+ expansion was defined as a frequency above the mean frequency observed in healthy subjects.

For this clonotype: Its antigen remains unidentified. One base away there is no much larger clone; base qualities are not given.

Patients chosen for sequencing had shown expansion of CD8+CD57+ cells by flow cytometry. All patients had severe acquired aplastic anemia diagnosed by International Study of Aplastic Anemia and Agranulocytosis and Camitta criteria. Patients had received no therapy at the time of blood sampling. The study deep-sequenced TCR repertoires of sorted CD4+ and CD8+ blood T cells from severe aplastic anemia patients and healthy subjects. In the USA, patient enrollment took place under clinicaltrials.gov protocols 00001620, 01623167, 00001397, 00071045, 00081523 and 00961064. Ficoll-Paque density gradient centrifugation was used to isolate peripheral blood mononuclear cells. Before DNA was extracted, CD4+ and CD8+ T cells were sorted using either FACS or magnetic beads. The CDR3 starts with the cysteine, ends with the phenylalanine, and has 15 residues. Only CDR3 DNA remains: 45 bases, in frame from the first base. V gives up 0 bases and J gives up 4 bases, and the segment between their germline ends measures 10 bases. In the germline V gene, CDR1 corresponds to SGHVS and CDR2 to FQNEAQ.

Study-wide conclusions, independent of this receptor: Roughly 29 CD8+ CDR3 sequences were found to be shared between patients and controls, but these sequences appeared to be highly expressed in patients and within the immunodominant clones of the patients. No significant difference in CD8+ Simpson's diversity was found between patients and healthy controls (P=0.060).

Profiling of TCR beta VDJ combinations and CDR3 sequences used genomic DNA as the template. An Illumina HiSeq 2000 was used for TCR repertoire sequencing. In the paper's pipeline: Repertoires were assessed using TRBV/TRBJ rearrangement plots, CDR3 size and DJ length profiles, and Simpson's diversity index. The most abundant DNA sequence in the deep sequencing data was taken as the immunodominant clone. CDR3 amino acid sequences were checked for sharing between subjects and were compared against published repertoires and the VDJdb database. The public sequencing data were trimmed at Q25 with fastp and processed into clonotypes with MiXCR by TCRdb, which kept only in-frame beta chains. Each entry is one CDR3 protein sequence, shown with its most common DNA and genes. V and J calls and clone size were set by TCRdb, not the authors. This sample lists some 170,000 distinct CDR3 sequences; around 48% were detected once. The ten largest account for 1.1% of the sample.

The sample taken for sequencing was sorted CD4+, CD8+, or CD8+CD57+ T cells (not recorded which) from PBMCs. The chain was built from TRBV7-8 and TRBJ1-5; no D segment can be confidently identified. This receptor was taken from a human donor with aplastic anemia. The CDR3 region reads CASSLANGWNQPQHF. Read as DNA, the sequence is TGTGCCAGCAGCTTAGCAAACGGTTGGAATCAGCCCCAGCATTTT.